This TCR beta chain came from a study of T cell responses to AZD1222 COVID-19 vaccine. The table came from immunoSEQ multiplex PCR; TCRdb's copy has only in-frame clones and leaves some out. The sample holds 130,000 to 150,000 clones, roughly 89% seen once. Germline lookup yields CDR1 SGHRS and CDR2 YFSETQ. Trimming removed 0 bases at V and 4 bases at J, with 9 bases between. This CDR3 is 14 amino acids long. The chain has TRBV5-1 and TRBJ2-3; D ambiguous. Sequenced here: peripheral blood, sampled on day 0 of AZD1222 vaccination. The receptor comes from an adult in good health. This CDR3 reads CASSLDPGADTQYF. The CDR3 DNA reads TGCGCCAGCAGCTTGGATCCGGGCGCAGATACGCAGTATTTT. The full variable domain, in which reference TRBV5-1 and TRBJ2-3 provide the parts outside the CDR3, is KAGVTQTPRYLIKTRGQQVTLSCSPISGHRSVSWYQQTPGQGLQFLFEYFSETQRNKGNFPGRFSGRQFSNSRSEMNVSTLELGDSALYLCASSLDPGADTQYFGPGTRLTVL.